Listed below are T cell receptor beta chains from one sample, sequenced in a study of beta chain features in type 1 diabetes. Measured with immunoSEQ multiplex PCR; TCRdb has only the in-frame clones, and not every one. The profile shows some 150,000 clones, about 10% of them singletons. Sequencing was carried out using central memory CD4+ T cells from blood. The receptors shown here come from a woman in her 30s with type 1 diabetes. The CDR3 runs from the conserved cysteine through the conserved F or W.

V gene,CDR3 protein
TRBV30,CAWSASSGRTSIYNEQFF
TRBV5-1,CASSFDSSYEQYF
TRBV7-6,CASSLAGIRDQPQHF
TRBV15,CATSRGTSVRVETQYF
TRBV19,CATGRRETQYF
TRBV11-2,CASSLDQGTHEQYF
TRBV7-3,CASSAAGGPGVAGELFF
TRBV5-1,CASSVQGGDMYEQYF
TRBV5-1,CASSRVAGATYNEQFF
TRBV4-1,CASSQESREPSYEQYF
TRBV30,CAWPAYEQYF
TRBV7-8,CASSLVPRGEKLFF
TRBV28,CASSLPGGRTYEQYF
TRBV5-4,CASSLGSGNADTQYF
TRBV7-9,CASSTTGDYGYTF
TRBV19,CASTNSGFVYGYTF
TRBV6-5,CASRETSGRSDTQYF
TRBV30,CAWSVFAEEQFF